A selection of T cell receptor beta chains follows, all from one sample in a study of blood T cell repertoires in COVID-19. Sequencing was performed with immunoSEQ multiplex PCR; in TCRdb, only in-frame clones are kept and a portion is missing. This table holds around 160,000 clones, roughly 90% found once. Sequencing input: PBMCs or T cells enriched from blood (not recorded which). These receptors originate from a woman aged 30 to 39 with acute COVID-19. Each CDR3 is given with its conserved first and last residue. The D gene is left open where the match is weak.

d_gene	v_gene	j_gene	CDR3aa
-	TRBV5-4	TRBJ1-2	CAYTFTGGQAGYTF
-	TRBV29-1	TRBJ2-4	CSAGEGNIQYF
-	TRBV3-1/TRBV3-2	TRBJ1-1	CASSQGGYGTEAFF
TRBD1	TRBV7-8	TRBJ1-6	CASSFGQVSYNSPLHF
-	TRBV7-9	TRBJ1-3	CASSPLVGNTIYF
TRBD2	TRBV7-2	TRBJ2-2	CASNLLAGGPGGELFF
TRBD2	TRBV27	TRBJ2-1	CASSLRGLAAQVYNEQFF
-	TRBV28	TRBJ1-5	CASQIGGLSNQPQHF
TRBD1	TRBV20-1	TRBJ2-5	CSASKGAVETQYF
TRBD1	TRBV29-1	TRBJ1-1	CSVASRTGGGTEAFF
-	TRBV18	TRBJ2-3	CASSPRGGHTDTQYF
TRBD1	TRBV28	TRBJ1-2	CASSSPDTGQGHGYTF
-	TRBV28	TRBJ1-5	CASNSGGERASNQPQHF
TRBD1	TRBV7-6	TRBJ1-1	CASSPRTGGYGSNTEAFF
-	TRBV6-2/TRBV6-3	TRBJ2-2	CASSYSGGELFF
TRBD1	TRBV13	TRBJ2-5	CASSLRDRGWETQYF
-	TRBV11-1	TRBJ1-4	CASTLGTAVNEKLFF
-	TRBV15	TRBJ1-2	CATSRGRDYGYTF
-	TRBV5-4	TRBJ1-2	CASSYDTYGYTF
-	TRBV28	TRBJ2-5	CASSFQGSLGTQYF
TRBD1	TRBV24-1	TRBJ2-3	CATSDSTGADTQYF
-	TRBV29-1	TRBJ2-1	CSVVGDNEQFF
TRBD2	TRBV6-2/TRBV6-3	TRBJ2-7	CASSYNTGTTDYEQYF
-	TRBV5-1	TRBJ1-5	CASSLDRSQPQHF
TRBD1	TRBV5-1	TRBJ2-3	CASSPGQVPDTQYF
TRBD2	TRBV2	TRBJ2-2	CASRGTSGIPGELFF
-	TRBV5-1	TRBJ2-2	CASAPLWGDTGELFF
-	TRBV20-1	TRBJ2-1	CSASGNDEQFF
-	TRBV28	TRBJ2-2	CASSLFGKRDTGELFF
TRBD2	TRBV3-1/TRBV3-2	TRBJ2-2	CASSQGRGVAGINTGELFF
TRBD2	TRBV9	TRBJ2-7	CASSVEGGRYPYEQYF
-	TRBV5-1	TRBJ2-2	CASSSTQNTGELFF
-	TRBV7-9	TRBJ2-7	CASSLPLWGEEQYF
TRBD1	TRBV28	TRBJ1-6	CASSLRDRANSPLHF
TRBD2	TRBV4-1	TRBJ2-7	CASSQALGLARSYEQYF
-	TRBV10-3	TRBJ1-5	CAISEGDFNQPQHF
TRBD1	TRBV28	TRBJ2-7	CASRGQDWTYEQYF
-	TRBV28	TRBJ2-1	CASSFSYSNNEQFF
-	TRBV7-2	TRBJ2-7	CASSLGRTYEQYF
TRBD1	TRBV28	TRBJ1-5	CASRPGTGGLQPQHF